This TCR beta chain derives from a study of blood T cell repertoires in COVID-19. CDR1 and CDR2 (germline): MNHEY, SVGEGT. Deletions cut 2 bases from V and 7 bases from J, with 9 bases between. The CDR3 spans 14 residues. Authors' analysis steps: Scientists estimated how many nucleated cells there were by amplifying reference gene primers. Clones were read by immunoSEQ multiplex PCR, and TCRdb kept only the in-frame ones, dropping some. The DNA was the basis for D and trimming; V, J and clone size are from that table. The sample includes about 89,000 clones, 65% to 85% seen only once; the top ten take roughly 10%.

The V call is TRBV6-2 or TRBV6-3, the J call TRBJ1-6; D might be TRBD1 (6 bases). This sequence was found in a woman aged 80 or over with acute or convalescent COVID-19. The sequencing sample was made of peripheral blood. The CDR3 DNA reads TGTGCCAGCAGTTACGGGACAAAGAATTCACCCCTCCACTTT. This encodes CASSYGTKNSPLHF.